The present entry profiles one T cell receptor (beta chain) with its context. Its antigen is still unknown. Of the isolated RNA, all was reverse transcribed, and so the sequenced material was expressed TCRB transcripts. The method was immunoSEQ multiplex PCR; TCRdb's version includes in-frame clones alone and lacks a portion of them. In the table there are under 400,000 clones, roughly an eighth of which are singletons. The data belong to a study of beta chain features in type 1 diabetes. Germline assignment: CDR1 MDHEN and CDR2 SYDVKM. The CDR3 is 16 amino acids. J lost 0 bases, V lost 1 base, and 3 bases had no gene match. Stem cell-like memory, regulatory, central memory and naive CD4+ cells were sorted via CD45RO/CCR7/CD25/CD127/CD95/CD27. The study, taken as a whole, reports: Any role of HLA type in TCRB rearrangement remained unresolved here. The study found that naive, central memory and Treg TCRB repertoires appeared more similar in patients than in healthy donors.

The specimen sequenced was naive CD4+ T cells from blood. The sequence derives from a man between 18 and 35 years old in good health. V and J are TRBV28 and TRBJ2-5; 9 nucleotides agree with TRBD2. CDR3 residues: CASSLSASGDQETQYF. As DNA, the CDR3 is TGTGCCAGCAGTTTATCGGCTAGCGGGGACCAAGAGACCCAGTACTTC. Full variable domain (rest looked up from reference TRBV28 and TRBJ2-5): DVKVTQSSRYLVKRTGEKVFLECVQDMDHENMFWYRQDPGLGLRLIYFSYDVKMKEKGDIPEGYSVSREKKERFSLILESASTNQTSMYLCASSLSASGDQETQYFGPGTRLLVL.